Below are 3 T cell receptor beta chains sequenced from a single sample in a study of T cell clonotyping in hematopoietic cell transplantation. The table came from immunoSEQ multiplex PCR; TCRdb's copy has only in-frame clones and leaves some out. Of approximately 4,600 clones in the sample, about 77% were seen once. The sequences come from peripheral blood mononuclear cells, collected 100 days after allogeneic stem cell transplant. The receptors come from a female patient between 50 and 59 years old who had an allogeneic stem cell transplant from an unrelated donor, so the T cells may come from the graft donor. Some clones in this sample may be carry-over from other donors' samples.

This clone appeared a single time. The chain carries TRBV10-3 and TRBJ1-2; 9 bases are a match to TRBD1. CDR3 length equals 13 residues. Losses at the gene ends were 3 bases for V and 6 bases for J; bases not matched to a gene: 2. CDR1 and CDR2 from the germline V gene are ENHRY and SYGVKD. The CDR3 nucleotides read TGTGCCATCAGTGACGGGACAGGGAATGGCTACACCTTC. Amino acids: CAISDGTGNGYTF.

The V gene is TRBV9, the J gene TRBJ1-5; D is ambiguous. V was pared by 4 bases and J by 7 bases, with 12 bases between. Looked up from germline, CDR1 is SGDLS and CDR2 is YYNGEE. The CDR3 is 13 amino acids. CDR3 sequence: CASSPTPRQPQHF. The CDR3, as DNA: TGTGCCAGCAGCCCCACACCGAGGCAGCCCCAGCATTTT.

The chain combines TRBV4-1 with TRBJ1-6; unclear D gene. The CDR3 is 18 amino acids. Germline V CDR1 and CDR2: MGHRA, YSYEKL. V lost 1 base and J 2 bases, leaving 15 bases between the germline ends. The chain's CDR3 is CASSQVDMGFTYNSPLHF. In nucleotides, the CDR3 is TGCGCCAGCAGCCAAGTGGATATGGGTTTCACCTATAATTCACCCCTCCACTTT.